The 10 T cell receptor beta chains reported below all come from one sample, sequenced in a study of T-cell reconstitution after alpha-beta-depleted transplantation in children. TCRbeta library construction was performed incorporating unique molecular identifiers. TCRdb processed the PCR reads anew with MiXCR; each CDR3 protein has one entry. The sample includes over 550,000 distinct CDR3 sequences, about 10% of them seen just once. The source material was PBMCs from the stem cell graft donor, sampled from the stem cell graft. The receptors here all came from a human donor who donated a stem cell graft to a child with acute myeloid leukemia.

This clonotype was seen more than once but under ten times. The chain couples TRBV7-2 to TRBJ1-1, with D unclear. Germline CDR1 SGHTA, CDR2 FQGNSA. This CDR3 contains 14 residues. V was trimmed by 1 base and J by 0 bases, leaving 6 bases between them. Here the CDR3 reads CASSLEVLNTEAFF. CDR3 DNA sequence: TGTGCCAGCAGCTTAGAGGTCTTGAACACTGAAGCTTTCTTT.

In its sample, this clonotype was seen many times. The J gene is TRBJ1-2, the V gene TRBV20-1; perhaps TRBD1 as D (6 bases). The CDR3 has 14 residues. Germline-derived CDR1 and CDR2 are DFQATT and SNEGSKA (reference sequence). V was trimmed by 5 bases and J by 4 bases, leaving 17 bases between them. Here the CDR3 DNA reads TGCAGTGCTCCGCCGAGGGGGTCCGGCTATGGCTACACCTTC. Protein product: CSAPPRGSGYGYTF.

This clonotype was observed a handful of times. This sequence joins TRBV20-1 and TRBJ2-1; TRBD1 matches 9 bases. The CDR3 runs to 14 residues. With 3 bases clipped from V and 7 bases from J, the junction kept 7 bases outside the gene matches. Looked up from germline, CDR1 is DFQATT and CDR2 is SNEGSKA (reference sequence). The CDR3 sequence is CSASKGQGWNEQFF. The DNA of the CDR3 is TGCAGTGCTAGTAAGGGACAGGGCTGGAATGAGCAGTTCTTC.

This clonotype occurred a few times. V and J are TRBV7-2 and TRBJ1-6; D not resolved. V was cut by 1 base and J by 7 bases, with 11 bases left in between. The CDR3 has 15 amino acids. CDR1 and CDR2 from the germline V gene are SGHTA and FQGNSA. CDR3 region: CASSLESYVNSPLHF. The CDR3 bases are TGTGCCAGCAGCTTAGAGTCGTACGTGAATTCACCCCTCCACTTT.

The gene calls are TRBV6-5 and TRBJ2-7; D perhaps matches TRBD2 (5 bases). The CDR3 is 11 residues long. The germline V and J ends were trimmed by 6 bases and 4 bases, with 7 bases remaining between them. CDR1 MNHEY and CDR2 SVGAGI come from the germline V gene. For the CDR3, the DNA is TGTGCCAGCAGGGACTGGTACGAGCAGTACTTC. Translated, it gives CASRDWYEQYF.

The table lists this clonotype with a few counts. The chain employs TRBV11-2 and TRBJ2-3; D may be TRBD2 (5 bases). The CDR3 sequence is 15 residues long. Trimming left V 4 bases short and J 1 base short, with 12 bases between. Germline V lookup: CDR1 SGHAT, CDR2 FQNNGV. CDR3 residues: CASSSWVSGTDTQYF. For the CDR3, the DNA is TGTGCCAGCAGCTCATGGGTTAGCGGCACAGATACGCAGTATTTT.

This clonotype was found many times. The chain couples TRBV12-5 to TRBJ2-5; TRBD1 agrees at 7 bases. The CDR3 is 14 residues long. V trimming: 6 bases; J trimming: 2 bases; junction bases outside the gene matches: 6. The germline CDR1 and CDR2 sequences are LGHNT and FRNRAP. CDR3 sequence (DNA): TGTGCTAGTGGCTCGGGACAGCCTCAAGAGACCCAGTACTTC. It translates to CASGSGQPQETQYF.

This chain uses TRBV7-8 with TRBJ2-6, with D uncertain. This CDR3 spans 12 amino acids. CDR1 and CDR2 (germline): SGHVS, FQNEAQ. The V end lost 7 bases, the J end lost 9 bases, and 10 bases lay between the germline ends. The CDR3 DNA follows: TGTGCCAGCACGACGGAGATCAACGTCCTGACTTTC. Residues: CASTTEINVLTF.

This clonotype was seen at least ten times. The V and J genes are TRBV12-3 or TRBV12-4 and TRBJ1-1, with 7 bases matching TRBD1. Trimming took 5 bases from V and 5 from J; bases not matched to a gene: 11. This CDR3 comprises 15 residues. The DNA of the CDR3 is TGTGCCAGCAGTCCTCTGACAGGGATGGAGACTGAAGCTTTCTTT. This codes for CASSPLTGMETEAFF.

This clonotype was counted ten times or more. The J gene is TRBJ2-7, the V gene TRBV7-6; TRBD2 matches at 11 bases. With 5 bases clipped from V and 2 bases from J, the junction kept 11 bases outside the gene matches. Germline CDR1 and CDR2: SGHVS and FNYEAQ. The CDR3 sequence is 17 residues long. The CDR3 sequence is CASSPGASGRLTYEQYF. CDR3 DNA sequence: TGTGCCAGCAGCCCAGGGGCTAGCGGGAGGTTAACCTACGAGCAGTACTTC. Looking up the rest from reference TRBV7-6 and TRBJ2-7 gives the full variable domain: GAGVSQSPRYKVTKRGQDVALRCDPISGHVSLYWYRQALGQGPEFLTYFNYEAQQDKSGLPNDRFSAERPEGSISTLTIQRTEQRDSAMYRCASSPGASGRLTYEQYFGPGTRLTVT.